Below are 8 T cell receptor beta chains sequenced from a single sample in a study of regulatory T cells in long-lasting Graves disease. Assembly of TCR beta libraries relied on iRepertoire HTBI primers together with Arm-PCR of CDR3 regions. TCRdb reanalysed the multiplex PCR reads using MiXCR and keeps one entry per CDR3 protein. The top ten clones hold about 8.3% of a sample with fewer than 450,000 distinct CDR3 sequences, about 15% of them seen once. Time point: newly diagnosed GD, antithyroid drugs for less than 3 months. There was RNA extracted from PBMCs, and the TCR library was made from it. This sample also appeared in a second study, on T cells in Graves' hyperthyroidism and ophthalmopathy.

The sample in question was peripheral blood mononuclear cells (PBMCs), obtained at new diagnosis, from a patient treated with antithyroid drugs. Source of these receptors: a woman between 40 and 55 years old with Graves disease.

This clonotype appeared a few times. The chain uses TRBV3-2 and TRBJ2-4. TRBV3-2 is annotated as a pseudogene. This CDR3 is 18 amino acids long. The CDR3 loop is CASSQDCLEPEAKNIQYF. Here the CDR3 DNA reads TGTGCCAGCAGCCAAGATTGTTTGGAACCGGAGGCCAAAAACATTCAGTACTTC.

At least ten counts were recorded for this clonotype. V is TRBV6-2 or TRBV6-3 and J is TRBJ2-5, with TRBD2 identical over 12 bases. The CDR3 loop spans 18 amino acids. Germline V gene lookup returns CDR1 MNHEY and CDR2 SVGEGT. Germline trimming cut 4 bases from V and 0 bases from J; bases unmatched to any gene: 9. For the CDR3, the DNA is TGTGCCAGCAGTTTCCGACTAGCGGGGGAACTTAACCAAGAGACCCAGTACTTC. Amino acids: CASSFRLAGELNQETQYF.

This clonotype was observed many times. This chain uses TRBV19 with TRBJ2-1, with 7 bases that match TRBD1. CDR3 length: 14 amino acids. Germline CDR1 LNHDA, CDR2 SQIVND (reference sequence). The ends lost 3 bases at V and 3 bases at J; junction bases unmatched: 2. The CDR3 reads CASSITGVYNEQFF. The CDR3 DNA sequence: TGTGCCAGTAGTATCACAGGGGTCTACAATGAGCAGTTCTTC.

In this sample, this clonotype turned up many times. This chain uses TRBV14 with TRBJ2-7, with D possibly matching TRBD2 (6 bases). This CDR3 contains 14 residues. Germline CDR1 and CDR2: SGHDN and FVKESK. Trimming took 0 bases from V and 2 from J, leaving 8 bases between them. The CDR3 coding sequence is TGTGCCAGCAGCCAAGAGCTAGCGACCTACGAGCAGTACTTC. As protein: CASSQELATYEQYF.

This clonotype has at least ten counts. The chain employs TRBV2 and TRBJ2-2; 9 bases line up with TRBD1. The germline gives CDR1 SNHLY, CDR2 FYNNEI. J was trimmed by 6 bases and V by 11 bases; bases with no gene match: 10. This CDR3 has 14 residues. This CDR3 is CASTRDRDAGELFF. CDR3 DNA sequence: TGTGCCTCGACGAGGGACAGGGACGCCGGGGAGCTGTTTTTT.

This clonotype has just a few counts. The CDR3 loop reads CASSEVGGLYNEQFF. Written as DNA, the CDR3 is TGTGCCAGCAGTGAGGTGGGAGGACTCTACAATGAGCAGTTCTTC. This chain joins TRBV6-1 and TRBJ2-1; perhaps TRBD2 as D (6 bases). The V and J ends lost 3 bases and 3 bases respectively, with 12 bases between them. Germline lookup yields CDR1 MNHNS and CDR2 SASEGT. CDR3 length equals 15 residues.

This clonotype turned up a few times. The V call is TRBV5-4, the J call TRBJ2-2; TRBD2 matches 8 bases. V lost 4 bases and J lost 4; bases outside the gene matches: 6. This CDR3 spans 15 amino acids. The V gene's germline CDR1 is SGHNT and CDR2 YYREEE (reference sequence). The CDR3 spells CASSQWTSRTGELFF. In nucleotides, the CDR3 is TGTGCCAGCAGCCAATGGACTAGCCGCACCGGGGAGCTGTTTTTT.

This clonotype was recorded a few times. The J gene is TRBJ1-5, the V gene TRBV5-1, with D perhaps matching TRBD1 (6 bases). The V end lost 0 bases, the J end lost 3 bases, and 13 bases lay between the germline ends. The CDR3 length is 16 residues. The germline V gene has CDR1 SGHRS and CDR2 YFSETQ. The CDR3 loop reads CASSLDGSGVNQPQHF. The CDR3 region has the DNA TGCGCCAGCAGCTTGGACGGCTCAGGGGTCAATCAGCCCCAGCATTTT.